This section outlines one T cell receptor (beta chain) sequence together with its context. These data come from a study of cytomegalovirus exposure and HLA in healthy donors. Both 60 Vbeta primers and 13 Jbeta primers went into the PCR. Produced via immunoSEQ multiplex PCR; TCRdb's table is partial and in-frame only. The repertoire table contains 35,000 to 45,000 clones. The specimen sequenced was PBMCs. This TCR was recovered from a man aged 30-40 years in good health and CMV-seronegative.

CDR3 in amino acids: CASSFQLAASYEQYF. The DNA of the CDR3 is TGTGCCAGCAGCTTCCAGCTAGCGGCCTCCTACGAGCAGTACTTC. The chain links TRBV7-9 to TRBJ2-7; TRBD2 matches at 7 bases. CDR3 length: 15 residues. Germline V CDR1 and CDR2: SEHNR, FQNEAQ (reference sequence). The J segment lost 0 bases and the V segment lost 3 bases, leaving 5 bases of the junction unmatched.